The sequence of this T cell receptor (beta chain) was determined in a study of identical twins. Notes on the study in general: The more abundant beta clonotypes in cord blood had fewer insertions, and memory repertoires did not show this.

One entry per CDR3 protein results from TCRdb running MiXCR on the 5' RACE reads. The sample contains fewer than 20,000 distinct CDR3 sequences, 69% of which appear only once. Comment on this clonotype: What it binds is unknown.

Germline V gene data show CDR1 as KGHSH and CDR2 as LQKENI. Losses at the gene ends were 5 bases for V and 5 bases for J; bases not matched to a gene: 11. This CDR3 region has 18 residues. The TCR sequence derives from a woman under 30 in good health. This table probably holds off-target reads from a library built for another chain. This chain joins TRBV18 and TRBJ2-1; 14 nucleotides match TRBD2. Sequencing was performed on memory (CD45RO+) T cells sorted from blood. CDR3 region: CASSSRGLAGVGDNEQFF. CDR3 nucleotides: TGTGCCAGCTCATCCCGGGGACTAGCGGGAGTCGGAGACAATGAGCAGTTCTTC.